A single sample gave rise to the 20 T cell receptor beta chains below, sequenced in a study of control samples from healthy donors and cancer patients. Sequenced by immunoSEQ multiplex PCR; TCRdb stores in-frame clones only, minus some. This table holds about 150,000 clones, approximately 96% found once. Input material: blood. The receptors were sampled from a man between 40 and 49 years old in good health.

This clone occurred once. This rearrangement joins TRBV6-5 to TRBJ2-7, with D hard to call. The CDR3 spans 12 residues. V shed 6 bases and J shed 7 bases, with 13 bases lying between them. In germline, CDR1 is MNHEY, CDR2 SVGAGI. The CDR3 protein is CASRWPPYEQYF. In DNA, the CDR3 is TGTGCCAGCAGGTGGCCTCCGTATGAGCAGTACTTC.

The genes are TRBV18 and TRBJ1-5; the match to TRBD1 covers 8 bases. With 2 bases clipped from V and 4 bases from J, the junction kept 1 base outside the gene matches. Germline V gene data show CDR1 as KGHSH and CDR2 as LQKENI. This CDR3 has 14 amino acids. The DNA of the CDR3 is TGTGCCAGCTCACCAACAGGGGGTAATCAGCCCCAGCATTTT. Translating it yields CASSPTGGNQPQHF. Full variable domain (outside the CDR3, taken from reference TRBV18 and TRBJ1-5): NAGVMQNPRHLVRRRGQEARLRCSPMKGHSHVYWYRQLPEEGLKFMVYLQKENIIDESGMPKERFSAEFPKEGPSILRIQQVVRGDSAAYFCASSPTGGNQPQHFGDGTRLSIL.

The CDR3 region has the DNA TGTGCCAGTAGTATAGTGTTTCTCGAGAGTGAAGCTTTCTTT. Amino acids: CASSIVFLESEAFF. V is TRBV19 and J is TRBJ1-1; D gene unclear. Between the trimmed V and J ends, which lost 1 base and 7 bases, there was a span of 13 bases. In germline, CDR1 is LNHDA, CDR2 SQIVND (reference sequence). CDR3 length: 14 amino acids. The entire variable domain, with the rest obtained from reference TRBV19 and TRBJ1-1, is as follows: DGGITQSPKYLFRKEGQNVTLSCEQNLNHDAMYWYRQDPGQGLRLIYYSQIVNDFQKGDIAEGYSVSREKKESFPLTVTSAQKNPTAFYLCASSIVFLESEAFFGQGTRLTVV.

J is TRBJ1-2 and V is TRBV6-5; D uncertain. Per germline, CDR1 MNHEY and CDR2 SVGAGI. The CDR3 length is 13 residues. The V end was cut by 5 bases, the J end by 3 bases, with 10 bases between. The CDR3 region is CASSRTRHYGYTF. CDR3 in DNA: TGTGCCAGCAGTCGAACTCGACACTATGGCTACACCTTC.

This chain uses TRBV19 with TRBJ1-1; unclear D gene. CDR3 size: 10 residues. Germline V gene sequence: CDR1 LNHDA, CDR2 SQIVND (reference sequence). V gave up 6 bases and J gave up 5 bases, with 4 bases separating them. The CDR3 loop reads CASRGTEAFF. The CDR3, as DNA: TGTGCCAGTAGGGGAACTGAAGCTTTCTTT.

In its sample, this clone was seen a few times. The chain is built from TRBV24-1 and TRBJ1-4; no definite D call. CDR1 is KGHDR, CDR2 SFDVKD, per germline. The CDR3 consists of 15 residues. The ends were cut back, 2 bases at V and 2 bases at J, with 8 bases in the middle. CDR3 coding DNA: TGTGCCACCAGTGATTCAGGAGTTACTAATGAAAAACTGTTTTTT. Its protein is CATSDSGVTNEKLFF.

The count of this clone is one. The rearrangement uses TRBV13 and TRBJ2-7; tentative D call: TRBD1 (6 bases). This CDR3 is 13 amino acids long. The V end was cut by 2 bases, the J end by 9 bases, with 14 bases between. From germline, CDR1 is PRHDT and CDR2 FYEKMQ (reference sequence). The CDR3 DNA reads TGTGCCAGCAGCTTATACAGGGCTATCAGGCAGTACTTC. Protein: CASSLYRAIRQYF.

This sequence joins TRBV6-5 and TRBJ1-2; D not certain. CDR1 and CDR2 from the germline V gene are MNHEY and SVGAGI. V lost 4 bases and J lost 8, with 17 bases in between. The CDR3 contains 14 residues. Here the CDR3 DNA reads TGTGCCAGCAGTTGGGCCGGGGAGGAAGGGGGCTACACCTTC. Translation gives CASSWAGEEGGYTF.

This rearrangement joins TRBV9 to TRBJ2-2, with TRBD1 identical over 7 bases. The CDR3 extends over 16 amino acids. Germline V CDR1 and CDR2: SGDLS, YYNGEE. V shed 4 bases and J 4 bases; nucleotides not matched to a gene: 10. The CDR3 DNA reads TGTGCCAGCAGCACCCTCGACAGGGTGGCCACCGGGGAGCTGTTTTTT. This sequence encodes CASSTLDRVATGELFF.

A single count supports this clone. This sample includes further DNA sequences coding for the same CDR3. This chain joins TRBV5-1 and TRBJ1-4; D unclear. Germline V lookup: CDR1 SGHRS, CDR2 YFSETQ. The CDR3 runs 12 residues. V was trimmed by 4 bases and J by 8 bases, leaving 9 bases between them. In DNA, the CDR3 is TGCGCCAGCAGCCGGGATGGCGAAAAACTGTTTTTT. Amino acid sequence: CASSRDGEKLFF.

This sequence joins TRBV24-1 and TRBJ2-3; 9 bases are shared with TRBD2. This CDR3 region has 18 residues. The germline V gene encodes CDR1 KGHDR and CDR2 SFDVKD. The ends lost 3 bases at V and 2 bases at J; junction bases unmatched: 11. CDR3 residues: CATSDPIRSGGTTDTQYF. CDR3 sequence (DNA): TGTGCCACCAGTGATCCAATCCGGAGCGGGGGGACCACAGATACGCAGTATTTT.

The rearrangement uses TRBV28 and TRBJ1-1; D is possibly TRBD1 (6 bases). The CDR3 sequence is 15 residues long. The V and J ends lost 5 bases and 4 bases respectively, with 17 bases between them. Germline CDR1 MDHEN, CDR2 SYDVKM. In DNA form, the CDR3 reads TGTGCCAGCAGTACCCCTAGGACAGATAGCACTGAAGCTTTCTTT. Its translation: CASSTPRTDSTEAFF.

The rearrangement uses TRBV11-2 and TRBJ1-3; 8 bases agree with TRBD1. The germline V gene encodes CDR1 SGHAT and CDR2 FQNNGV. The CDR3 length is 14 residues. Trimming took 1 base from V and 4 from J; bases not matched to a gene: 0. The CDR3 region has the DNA TGTGCCAGCAGCTTAGGGACAGGGGGAAACACCATATATTTT. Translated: CASSLGTGGNTIYF.

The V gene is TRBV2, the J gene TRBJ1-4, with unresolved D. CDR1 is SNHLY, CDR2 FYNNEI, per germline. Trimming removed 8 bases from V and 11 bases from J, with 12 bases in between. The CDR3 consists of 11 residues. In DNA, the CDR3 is TGTGCCAGCGCGTATATGAGTAAACTGTTTTTT. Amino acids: CASAYMSKLFF.

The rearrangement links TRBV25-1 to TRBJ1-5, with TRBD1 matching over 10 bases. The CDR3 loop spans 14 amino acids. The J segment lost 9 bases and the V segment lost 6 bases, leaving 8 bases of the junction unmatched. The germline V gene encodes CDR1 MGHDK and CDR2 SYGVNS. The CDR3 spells CASRGTGESGPQHF. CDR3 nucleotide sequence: TGTGCCAGCAGGGGGACAGGGGAATCAGGGCCCCAGCATTTT.

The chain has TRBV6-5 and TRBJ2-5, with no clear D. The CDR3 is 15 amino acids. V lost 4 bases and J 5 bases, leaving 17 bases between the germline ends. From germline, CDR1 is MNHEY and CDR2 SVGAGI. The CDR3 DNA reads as TGTGCCAGCAGTTTCGCTGGCAGTCCGGATGAGACCCAGTACTTC. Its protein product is CASSFAGSPDETQYF.

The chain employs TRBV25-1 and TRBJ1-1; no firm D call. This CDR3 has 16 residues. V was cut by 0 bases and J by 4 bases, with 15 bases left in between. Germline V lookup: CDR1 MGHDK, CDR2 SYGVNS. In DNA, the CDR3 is TGTGCCAGCAGTGAATACGGGGTCAGCTGGTTCACTGAAGCTTTCTTT. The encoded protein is CASSEYGVSWFTEAFF.

The DNA of the CDR3 is TGTGCCAGCAGTTACTCGTCAGGGTTCTATGGCTACACCTTC. Translated, it gives CASSYSSGFYGYTF. J is TRBJ1-2 and V is TRBV6-5, with a tentative D call TRBD1 (5 bases). The CDR3 is 14 residues long. The ends were cut back, 0 bases at V and 4 bases at J, with 9 bases in the middle. CDR1 and CDR2 from the germline V gene are MNHEY and SVGAGI.

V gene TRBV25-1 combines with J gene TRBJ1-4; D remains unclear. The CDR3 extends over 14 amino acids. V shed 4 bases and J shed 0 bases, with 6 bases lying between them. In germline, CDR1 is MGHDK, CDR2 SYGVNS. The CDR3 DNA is TGTGCCAGCAGTGGACCCGCAACTAATGAAAAACTGTTTTTT. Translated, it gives CASSGPATNEKLFF.

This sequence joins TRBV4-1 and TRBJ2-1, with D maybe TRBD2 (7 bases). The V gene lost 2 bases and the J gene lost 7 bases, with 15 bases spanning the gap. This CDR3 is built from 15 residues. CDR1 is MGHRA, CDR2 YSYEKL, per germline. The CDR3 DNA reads TGCGCCAGCAGCCAATCTAGGGGGGGGGAAAATGAGCAGTTCTTC. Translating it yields CASSQSRGGENEQFF.